This is a list of T cell receptor beta chains from one sample in a study of neurological immune-mediated disorders. TCRdb independently ran MiXCR on the 5' RACE reads; one entry per CDR3 protein. The sample has under 80,000 distinct CDR3 sequences, under 10% seen once; the top ten hold 1.7%. The source material was PBMCs. Receptor source: a man between 50 and 59 years old in good health. Each CDR3 is given with its conserved first and last residue.

v_call cdr3_length cdr3_aa
TRBV12-3/TRBV12-4 17 CASSPRFAGQGSNEQFF
TRBV18 16 CASSPLTGGASGELFF
TRBV12-3/TRBV12-4 14 CASSSRVSNQPQHF
TRBV7-6 15 CASSLGGLTNEKLFF
TRBV24-1 19 CATGANRVSGLHSTDTQYF
TRBV5-1 15 CASSPTRGKNNEQFF
TRBV5-1 16 CASSWGLAVKTGDLFF
TRBV5-1 14 CASSLGGIPETQYF
TRBV20-1 18 CSATPQTGPGGGADEQFF
TRBV7-6 14 CARLREGTYNEQFF
TRBV6-6 15 CASSLGGGPQETQYF
TRBV12-3/TRBV12-4 12 CASSFRGNTIYF
TRBV28 17 CASHKGTGGFKTDTQYF
TRBV5-1 16 CASSLSSGSSYNEQFF
TRBV28 14 CASSTTGSRQPQHF
TRBV29-1 14 CSVLTGQATYEQYF
TRBV3-1 15 CASSPQRKDPSEAFF